This TCR beta chain is from a study of blood T cell repertoires in COVID-19. Overall study: Recovered Cohort 3 donors showed two negative PCRs, clearance, or symptom resolution.

The CDR3 contains 15 residues. With 1 base removed from V and 6 bases from J, the gap between germline ends came to 13 bases. The germline V gene encodes CDR1 MGHRA and CDR2 YSYEKL. Only in-frame clones appear in the TCRdb table, and some are missing; sequencing was by immunoSEQ multiplex PCR. The sample carries around 290,000 clones, around nine tenths recorded once. Participants' reported clinical history set cohort assignment. The sequenced sample was PBMCs or T cells enriched from blood (not recorded which). The chain joins TRBV4-1 to TRBJ2-1; weak D call: TRBD2 (5 bases). The origin of this receptor is a woman aged 55 to 70 in a cohort exposed to, infected with or recovered from COVID-19 (not recorded which). This chain's CDR3 is CASSQAGQRANEQFF. CDR3 bases: TGCGCCAGCAGCCAAGCAGGTCAGAGGGCCAATGAGCAGTTCTTC.